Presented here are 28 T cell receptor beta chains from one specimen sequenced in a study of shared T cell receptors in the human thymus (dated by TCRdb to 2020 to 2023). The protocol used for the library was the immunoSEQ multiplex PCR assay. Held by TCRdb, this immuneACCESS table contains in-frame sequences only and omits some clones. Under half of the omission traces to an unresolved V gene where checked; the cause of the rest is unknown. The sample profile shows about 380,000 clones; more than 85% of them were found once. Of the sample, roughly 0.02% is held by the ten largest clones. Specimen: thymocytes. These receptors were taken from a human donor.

The CDR3, as DNA: TGCGCCAGCAGCCAAGGGGAGGCAGGACGAGACTATGGCTACACCTTC. Amino acids: CASSQGEAGRDYGYTF. The chain has TRBV4-3 and TRBJ1-2, with no clear D. Per the germline V gene, CDR1 is LGHNA and CDR2 is YSLEER. The V end lost 1 base, the J end lost 3 bases, and 15 bases lay between the germline ends. The CDR3 is 16 amino acids.

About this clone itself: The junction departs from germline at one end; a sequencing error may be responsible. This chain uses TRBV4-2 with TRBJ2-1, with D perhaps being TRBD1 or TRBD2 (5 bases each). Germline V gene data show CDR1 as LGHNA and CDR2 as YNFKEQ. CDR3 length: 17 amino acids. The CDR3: CANSQRWGLSEGNEQFF. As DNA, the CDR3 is TGTGCCAACAGCCAAAGATGGGGCCTATCCGAGGGGAATGAGCAGTTCTTC.

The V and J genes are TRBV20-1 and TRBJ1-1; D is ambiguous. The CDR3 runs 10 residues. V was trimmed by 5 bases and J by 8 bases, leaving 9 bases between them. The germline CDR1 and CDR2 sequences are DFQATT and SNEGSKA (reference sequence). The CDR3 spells CSAEYLEAFF. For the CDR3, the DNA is TGCAGTGCTGAATACCTCGAAGCTTTCTTT.

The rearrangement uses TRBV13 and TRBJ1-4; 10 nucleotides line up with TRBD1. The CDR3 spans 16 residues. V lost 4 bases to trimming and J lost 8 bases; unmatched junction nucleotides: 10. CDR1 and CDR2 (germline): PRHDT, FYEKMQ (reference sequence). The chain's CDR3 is CASSSIPRDRGEKLFF. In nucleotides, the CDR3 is TGTGCCAGCAGCTCAATTCCCCGGGACAGGGGCGAAAAACTGTTTTTT.

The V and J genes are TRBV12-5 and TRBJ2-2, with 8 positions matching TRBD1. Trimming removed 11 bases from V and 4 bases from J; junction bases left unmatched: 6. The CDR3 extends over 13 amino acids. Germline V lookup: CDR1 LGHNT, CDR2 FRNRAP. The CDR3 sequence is CAFQGASTGELFF. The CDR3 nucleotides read TGTGCTTTCCAGGGGGCGAGCACCGGGGAGCTGTTTTTT. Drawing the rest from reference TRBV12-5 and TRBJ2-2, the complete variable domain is DARVTQTPRHKVTEMGQEVTMRCQPILGHNTVFWYRQTMMQGLELLAYFRNRAPLDDSGMPKDRFSAEMPDATLATLKIQPSEPRDSAVYFCAFQGASTGELFFGEGSRLTVL.

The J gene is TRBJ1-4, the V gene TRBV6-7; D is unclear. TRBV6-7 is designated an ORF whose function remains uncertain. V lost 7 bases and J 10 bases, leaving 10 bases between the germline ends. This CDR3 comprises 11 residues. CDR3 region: CASTSVGKLFF. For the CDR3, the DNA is TGTGCCAGCACCTCAGTCGGAAAACTGTTTTTT.

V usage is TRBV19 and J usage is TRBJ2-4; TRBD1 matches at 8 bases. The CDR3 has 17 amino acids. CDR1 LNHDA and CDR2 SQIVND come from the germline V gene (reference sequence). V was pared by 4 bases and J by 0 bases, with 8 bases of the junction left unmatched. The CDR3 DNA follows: TGTGCCAGTAGTAGACCCAGGGGGCGACTAGCCAAAAACATTCAGTACTTC. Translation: CASSRPRGRLAKNIQYF.

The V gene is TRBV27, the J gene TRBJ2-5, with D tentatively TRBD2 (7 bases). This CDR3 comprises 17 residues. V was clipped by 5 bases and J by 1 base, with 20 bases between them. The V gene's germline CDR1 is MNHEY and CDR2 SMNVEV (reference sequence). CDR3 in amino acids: CASSDPPGGARQETQYF. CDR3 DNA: TGTGCCAGCAGTGACCCCCCGGGGGGCGCACGCCAAGAGACCCAGTACTTC.

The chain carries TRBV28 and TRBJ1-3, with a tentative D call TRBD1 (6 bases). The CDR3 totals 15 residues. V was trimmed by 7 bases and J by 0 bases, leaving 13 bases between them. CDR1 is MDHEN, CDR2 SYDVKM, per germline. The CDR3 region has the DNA TGTGCCAGCATGGGGGGGACATTCTCTGGAAACACCATATATTTT. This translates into CASMGGTFSGNTIYF.

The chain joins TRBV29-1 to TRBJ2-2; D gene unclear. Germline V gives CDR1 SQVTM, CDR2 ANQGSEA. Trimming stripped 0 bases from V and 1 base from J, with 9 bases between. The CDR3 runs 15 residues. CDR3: CSVEELPGNTGELFF. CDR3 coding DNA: TGCAGCGTTGAAGAACTACCCGGGAACACCGGGGAGCTGTTTTTT.

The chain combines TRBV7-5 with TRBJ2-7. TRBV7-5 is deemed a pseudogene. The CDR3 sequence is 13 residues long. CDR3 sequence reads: CVRSPRPPYEQYF. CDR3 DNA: TGTGTCAGAAGCCCCCGCCCTCCGTACGAGCAGTACTTC.

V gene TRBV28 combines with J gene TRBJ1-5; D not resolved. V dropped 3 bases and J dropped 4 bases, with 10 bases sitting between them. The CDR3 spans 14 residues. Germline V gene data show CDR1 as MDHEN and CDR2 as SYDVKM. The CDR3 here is CASSFQPVNQPQHF. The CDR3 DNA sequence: TGTGCCAGCAGTTTCCAGCCGGTAAATCAGCCCCAGCATTTT. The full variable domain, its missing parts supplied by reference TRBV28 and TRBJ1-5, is DVKVTQSSRYLVKRTGEKVFLECVQDMDHENMFWYRQDPGLGLRLIYFSYDVKMKEKGDIPEGYSVSREKKERFSLILESASTNQTSMYLCASSFQPVNQPQHFGDGTRLSIL.

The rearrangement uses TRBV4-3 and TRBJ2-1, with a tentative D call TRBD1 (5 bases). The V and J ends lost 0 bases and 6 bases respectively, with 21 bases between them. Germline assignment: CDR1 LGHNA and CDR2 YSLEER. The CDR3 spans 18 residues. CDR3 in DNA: TGCGCCAGCAGCCAAGATCCGCAGGGCCTAACTCCTTCCAATGAGCAGTTCTTC. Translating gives CASSQDPQGLTPSNEQFF.

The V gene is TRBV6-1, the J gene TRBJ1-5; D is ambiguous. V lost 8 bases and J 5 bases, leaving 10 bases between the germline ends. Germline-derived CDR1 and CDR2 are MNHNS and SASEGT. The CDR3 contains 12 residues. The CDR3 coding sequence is TGTGCCAGCGGTGTTAGTTATCAGCCCCAGCATTTT. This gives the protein CASGVSYQPQHF.

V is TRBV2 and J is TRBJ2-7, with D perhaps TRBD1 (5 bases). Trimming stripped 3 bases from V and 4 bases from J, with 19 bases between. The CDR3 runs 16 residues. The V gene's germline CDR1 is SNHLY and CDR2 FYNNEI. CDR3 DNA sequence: TGTGCCAGCAGTGACCCCTTTTTTAAGGGGCTGTACGAGCAGTACTTC. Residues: CASSDPFFKGLYEQYF.

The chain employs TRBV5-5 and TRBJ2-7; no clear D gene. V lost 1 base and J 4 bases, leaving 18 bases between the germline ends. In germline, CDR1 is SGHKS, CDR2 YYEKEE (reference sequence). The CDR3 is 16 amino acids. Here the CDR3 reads CASSLYMAESTYEQYF. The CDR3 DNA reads TGTGCCAGCAGCTTGTATATGGCCGAATCTACGTACGAGCAGTACTTC.

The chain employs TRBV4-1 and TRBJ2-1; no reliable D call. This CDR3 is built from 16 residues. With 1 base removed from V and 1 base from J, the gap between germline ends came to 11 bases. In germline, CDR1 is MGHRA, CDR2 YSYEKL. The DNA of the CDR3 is TGCGCCAGCAGCCAAGGTGTCAGACCGTCCTACAATGAGCAGTTCTTC. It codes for CASSQGVRPSYNEQFF.

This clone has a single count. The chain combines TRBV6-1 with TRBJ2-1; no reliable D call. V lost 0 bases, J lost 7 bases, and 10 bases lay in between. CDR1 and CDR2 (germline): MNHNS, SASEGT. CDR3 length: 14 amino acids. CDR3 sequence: CASSEARKGNEQFF. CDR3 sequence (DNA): TGTGCCAGCAGTGAAGCGCGAAAAGGGAATGAGCAGTTCTTC.

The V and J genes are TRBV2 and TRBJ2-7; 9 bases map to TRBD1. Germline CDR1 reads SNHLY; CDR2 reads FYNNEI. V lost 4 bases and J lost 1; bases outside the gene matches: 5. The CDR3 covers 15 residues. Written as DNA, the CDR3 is TGTGCCAGCAGTGCCGAGACAGGGGGGTCCTACGAGCAGTACTTC. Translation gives CASSAETGGSYEQYF.

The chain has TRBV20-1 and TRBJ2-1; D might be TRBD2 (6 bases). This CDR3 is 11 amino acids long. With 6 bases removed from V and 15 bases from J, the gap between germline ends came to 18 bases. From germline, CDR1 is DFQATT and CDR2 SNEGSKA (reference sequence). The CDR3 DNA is TGCAGTGCCGCGATAGCGGACACGCGGTTCTTC. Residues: CSAAIADTRFF.

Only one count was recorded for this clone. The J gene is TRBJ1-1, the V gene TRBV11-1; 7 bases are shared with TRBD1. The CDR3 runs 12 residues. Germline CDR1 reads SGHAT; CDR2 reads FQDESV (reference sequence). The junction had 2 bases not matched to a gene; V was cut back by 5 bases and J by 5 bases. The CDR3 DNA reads TGTGCCAGCAGCCCCAGGGGGACTGAAGCTTTCTTT. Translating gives CASSPRGTEAFF.

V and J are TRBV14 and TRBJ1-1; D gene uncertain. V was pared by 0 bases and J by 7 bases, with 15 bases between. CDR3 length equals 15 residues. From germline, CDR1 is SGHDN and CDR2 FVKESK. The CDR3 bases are TGTGCCAGCAGCCAAGAGTCGGCAGGTCGGAATGAAGCTTTCTTT. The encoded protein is CASSQESAGRNEAFF.

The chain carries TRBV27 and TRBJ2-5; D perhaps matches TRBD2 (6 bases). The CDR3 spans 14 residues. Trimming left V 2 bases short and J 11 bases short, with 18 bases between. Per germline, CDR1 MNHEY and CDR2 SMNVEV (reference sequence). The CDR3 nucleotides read TGTGCCAGCAGTTTAGGGTCCCGGGGGATGGAGCAGTACTTC. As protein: CASSLGSRGMEQYF.

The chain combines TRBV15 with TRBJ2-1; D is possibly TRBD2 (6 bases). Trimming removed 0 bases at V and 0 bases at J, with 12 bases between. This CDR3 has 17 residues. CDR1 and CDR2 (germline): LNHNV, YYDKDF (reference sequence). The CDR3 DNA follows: TGTGCCACCAGCAGAGATAGGGACGGGAGCTCCTACAATGAGCAGTTCTTC. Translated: CATSRDRDGSSYNEQFF.

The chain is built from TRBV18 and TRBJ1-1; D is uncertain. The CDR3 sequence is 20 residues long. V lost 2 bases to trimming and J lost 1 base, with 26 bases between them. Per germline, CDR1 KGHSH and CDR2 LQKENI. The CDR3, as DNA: TGTGCCAGCTCACCAAAGGACCTGGAACCGAAAGGGAAGACGAACACTGAAGCTTTCTTT. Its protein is CASSPKDLEPKGKTNTEAFF.

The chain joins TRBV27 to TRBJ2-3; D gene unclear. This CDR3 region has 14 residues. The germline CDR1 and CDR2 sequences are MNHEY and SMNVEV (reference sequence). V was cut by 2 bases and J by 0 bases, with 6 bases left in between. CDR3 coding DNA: TGTGCCAGCAGTTTACTTCGTAGCACAGATACGCAGTATTTT. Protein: CASSLLRSTDTQYF.

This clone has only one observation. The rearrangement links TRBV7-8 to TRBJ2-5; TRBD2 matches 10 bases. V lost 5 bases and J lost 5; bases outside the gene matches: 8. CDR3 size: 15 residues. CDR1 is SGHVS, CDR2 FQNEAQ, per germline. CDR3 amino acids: CASSPLLAGRETQYF. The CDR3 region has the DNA TGTGCCAGCAGCCCCCTACTAGCGGGAAGGGAGACCCAGTACTTC.

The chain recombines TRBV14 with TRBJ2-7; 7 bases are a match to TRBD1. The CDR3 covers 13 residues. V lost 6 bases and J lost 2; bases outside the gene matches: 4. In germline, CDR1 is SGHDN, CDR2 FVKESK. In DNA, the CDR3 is TGTGCCAGCAGAAACGGGACAGCCTACGAGCAGTACTTC. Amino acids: CASRNGTAYEQYF.